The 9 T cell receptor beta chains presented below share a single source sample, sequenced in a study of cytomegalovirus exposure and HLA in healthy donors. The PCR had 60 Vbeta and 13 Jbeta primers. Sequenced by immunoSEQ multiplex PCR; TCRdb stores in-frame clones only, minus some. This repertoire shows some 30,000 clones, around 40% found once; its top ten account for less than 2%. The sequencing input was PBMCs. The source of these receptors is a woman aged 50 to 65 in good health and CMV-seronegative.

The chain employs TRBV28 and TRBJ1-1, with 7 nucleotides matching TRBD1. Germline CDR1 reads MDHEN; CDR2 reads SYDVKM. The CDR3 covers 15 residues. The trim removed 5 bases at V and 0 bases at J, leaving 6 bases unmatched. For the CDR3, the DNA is TGTGCCAGCAGTACCTCCGGGACAGTGAACACTGAAGCTTTCTTT. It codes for CASSTSGTVNTEAFF.

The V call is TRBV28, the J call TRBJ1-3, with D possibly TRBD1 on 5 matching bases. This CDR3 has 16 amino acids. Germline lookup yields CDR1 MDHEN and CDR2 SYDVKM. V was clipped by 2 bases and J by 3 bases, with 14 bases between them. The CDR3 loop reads CASSLVSGTGGNTIYF. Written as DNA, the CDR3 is TGTGCCAGCAGTTTAGTAAGCGGGACGGGTGGAAACACCATATATTTT.

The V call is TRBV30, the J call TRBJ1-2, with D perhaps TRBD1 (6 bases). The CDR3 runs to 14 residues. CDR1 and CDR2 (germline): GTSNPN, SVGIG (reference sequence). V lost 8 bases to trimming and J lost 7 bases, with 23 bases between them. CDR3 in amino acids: CATSTGKRRSGYTF. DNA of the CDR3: TGTGCCACCAGTACAGGGAAACGGCGGAGTGGCTACACCTTC.

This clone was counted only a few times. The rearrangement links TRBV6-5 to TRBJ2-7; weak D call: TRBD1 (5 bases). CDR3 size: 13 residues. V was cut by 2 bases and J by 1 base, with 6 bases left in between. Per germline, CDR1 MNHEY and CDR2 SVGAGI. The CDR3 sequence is CASSYPGSYEQYF. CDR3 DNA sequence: TGTGCCAGCAGTTACCCAGGGTCCTACGAGCAGTACTTC.

CDR3 nucleotide sequence: TGCGCCAGCAGCCAATTGACAGTTAACTATGGCTACACCTTC. It translates to CASSQLTVNYGYTF. The genes are TRBV4-1 and TRBJ1-2; D is perhaps TRBD1 (5 bases). This CDR3 is built from 14 residues. Trimming took off 2 bases at V and 1 base at J, with 8 bases between the two ends. Per the germline V gene, CDR1 is MGHRA and CDR2 is YSYEKL.

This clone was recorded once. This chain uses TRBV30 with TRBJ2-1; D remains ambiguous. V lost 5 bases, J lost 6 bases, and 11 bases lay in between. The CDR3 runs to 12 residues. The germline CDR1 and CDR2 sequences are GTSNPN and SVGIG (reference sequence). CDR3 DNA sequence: TGTGCCTGGCGTGCCTCGGGCAATGAGCAGTTCTTC. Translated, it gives CAWRASGNEQFF.

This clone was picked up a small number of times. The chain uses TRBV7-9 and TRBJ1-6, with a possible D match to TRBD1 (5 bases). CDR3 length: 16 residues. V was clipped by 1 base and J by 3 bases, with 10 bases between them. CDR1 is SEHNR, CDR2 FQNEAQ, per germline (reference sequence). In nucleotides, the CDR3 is TGTGCCAGCAGCTTAGAGGCAGGGCACTATAATTCACCCCTCCACTTT. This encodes CASSLEAGHYNSPLHF.

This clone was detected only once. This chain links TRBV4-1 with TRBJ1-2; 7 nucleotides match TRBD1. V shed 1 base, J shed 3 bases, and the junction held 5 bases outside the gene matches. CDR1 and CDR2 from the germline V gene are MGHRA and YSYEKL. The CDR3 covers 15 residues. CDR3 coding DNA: TGCGCCAGCAGCCAAGGCCGGGACAGAGACTATGGCTACACCTTC. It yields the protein CASSQGRDRDYGYTF.

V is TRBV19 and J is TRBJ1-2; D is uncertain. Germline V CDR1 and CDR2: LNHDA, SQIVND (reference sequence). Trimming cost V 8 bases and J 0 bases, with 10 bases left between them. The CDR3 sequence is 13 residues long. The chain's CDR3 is CASLSTANYGYTF. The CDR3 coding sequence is TGTGCCAGTCTTTCAACTGCTAACTATGGCTACACCTTC.